This paragraph reports one TCR beta chain. Trimming left V 4 bases short and J 8 bases short, with 12 bases between. Germline V CDR1 and CDR2: KGHSH, LQKENI. This CDR3 has 14 residues. Around 90 million PBMCs served as the genomic DNA source for unsorted samples. Produced via immunoSEQ multiplex PCR; TCRdb's table is partial and in-frame only. The profile shows about half a million clones, less than 80% of them singletons. The source of the sample is a study of shared clonotypes between healthy human individuals. This TCR was recovered from a middle-aged woman in good health. Some clones in this sample may be carry-over from other donors' samples. The sequenced sample consisted of PBMCs. The chain combines TRBV18 with TRBJ1-6, with D uncertain. The CDR3 nucleotides are TGTGCCAGCTCACAGGACGAGAGGGATTCACCCCTCCACTTT. It translates to CASSQDERDSPLHF.